The 8 T cell receptor beta chains below come from one sample, sequenced in a study of radiation and T cells in renal cell carcinoma. Stated time point: baseline pretreatment blood. Indicated treatment: 15 Gy SBRT to primary tumor, nephrectomy 4 weeks later. Using immunoSEQ multiplex PCR, the repertoire was profiled, and TCRdb retains in-frame clones only, with some absent. The profile shows about 140,000 clones, less than 85% of them singletons. Sample: blood, taken from a patient whose treatment included radiotherapy and nephrectomy. The receptors come from a woman in her 50s with renal cell carcinoma.

The chain uses TRBV19 and TRBJ2-7; 9 nucleotides agree with TRBD2. Germline V CDR1 and CDR2: LNHDA, SQIVND (reference sequence). Trimming removed 4 bases from V and 7 bases from J; junction bases left unmatched: 14. The CDR3 totals 16 residues. The CDR3 sequence: CASSTTRRGREGEQYF. The CDR3 DNA follows: TGTGCCAGTAGTACCACACGTCGCGGGAGGGAAGGAGAGCAGTACTTC.

The chain employs TRBV15 and TRBJ2-7; TRBD1 matches at 7 bases. The CDR3 length is 14 residues. Germline V gene sequence: CDR1 LNHNV, CDR2 YYDKDF (reference sequence). J was trimmed by 3 bases and V by 4 bases; bases with no gene match: 6. In DNA form, the CDR3 reads TGTGCCACCAGCACTTTAAGGACAGGCTACGAGCAGTACTTC. It yields the protein CATSTLRTGYEQYF.

The CDR3 coding sequence is TGTGCCAGCAGCCAAGCCACAGGGGGCGAATACGAGCAGTACTTC. Translating gives CASSQATGGEYEQYF. The chain combines TRBV5-4 with TRBJ2-7, with 9 bases matching TRBD1. CDR1 is SGHNT and CDR2 is YYREEE in the germline V gene (reference sequence). J lost 4 bases, V lost 4 bases, and 9 bases had no gene match. This CDR3 comprises 15 residues.

This sequence joins TRBV6-6 and TRBJ1-2, with D perhaps matching TRBD1 (5 bases). The CDR3 runs to 14 residues. The V end was cut by 2 bases, the J end by 1 base, with 8 bases between. Looked up from germline, CDR1 is MNHNY and CDR2 is SVGAGI (reference sequence). CDR3 DNA sequence: TGTGCCAGCAGTTACGACAGCCTTAACTATGGCTACACCTTC. Protein: CASSYDSLNYGYTF.

The rearrangement uses TRBV10-3 and TRBJ2-7, with D unclear. This CDR3 has 15 residues. Per the germline V gene, CDR1 is ENHRY and CDR2 is SYGVKD. Trimming shortened V by 5 bases and J by 0 bases, and 14 bases separated the two germline ends. CDR3 protein: CAISQGLSGSYEQYF. The CDR3 DNA is TGTGCCATCAGTCAAGGATTATCGGGCTCCTACGAGCAGTACTTC.

The chain uses TRBV5-1 and TRBJ2-1; D ambiguous. The CDR3 runs 16 residues. Germline assignment: CDR1 SGHRS and CDR2 YFSETQ. The ends were cut back, 0 bases at V and 0 bases at J, with 10 bases in the middle. CDR3 protein: CASSLAEMSSYNEQFF. In DNA form, the CDR3 reads TGCGCCAGCAGCTTGGCTGAGATGAGCTCCTACAATGAGCAGTTCTTC. The full variable domain, in which reference TRBV5-1 and TRBJ2-1 provide the parts outside the CDR3, is KAGVTQTPRYLIKTRGQQVTLSCSPISGHRSVSWYQQTPGQGLQFLFEYFSETQRNKGNFPGRFSGRQFSNSRSEMNVSTLELGDSALYLCASSLAEMSSYNEQFFGPGTRLTVL.

V is TRBV29-1 and J is TRBJ2-7; a weak D match, TRBD2 (5 bases). Germline V CDR1 and CDR2: SQVTM, ANQGSEA. V lost 2 bases to trimming and J lost 0 bases, with 11 bases between them. The CDR3 loop spans 14 amino acids. In DNA form, the CDR3 reads TGCAGCGTTGAAAAGGGCAGCGGCTCCTACGAGCAGTACTTC. Its translation: CSVEKGSGSYEQYF.

The chain joins TRBV25-1 to TRBJ1-2, with TRBD1 matching 9 bases. Germline trimming cut 3 bases from V and 6 bases from J; bases unmatched to any gene: 5. The germline CDR1 and CDR2 sequences are MGHDK and SYGVNS. The CDR3 contains 14 residues. The CDR3 reads CASSEGQGVNGYTF. In DNA form, the CDR3 reads TGTGCCAGCAGTGAGGGACAGGGAGTTAATGGCTACACCTTC.